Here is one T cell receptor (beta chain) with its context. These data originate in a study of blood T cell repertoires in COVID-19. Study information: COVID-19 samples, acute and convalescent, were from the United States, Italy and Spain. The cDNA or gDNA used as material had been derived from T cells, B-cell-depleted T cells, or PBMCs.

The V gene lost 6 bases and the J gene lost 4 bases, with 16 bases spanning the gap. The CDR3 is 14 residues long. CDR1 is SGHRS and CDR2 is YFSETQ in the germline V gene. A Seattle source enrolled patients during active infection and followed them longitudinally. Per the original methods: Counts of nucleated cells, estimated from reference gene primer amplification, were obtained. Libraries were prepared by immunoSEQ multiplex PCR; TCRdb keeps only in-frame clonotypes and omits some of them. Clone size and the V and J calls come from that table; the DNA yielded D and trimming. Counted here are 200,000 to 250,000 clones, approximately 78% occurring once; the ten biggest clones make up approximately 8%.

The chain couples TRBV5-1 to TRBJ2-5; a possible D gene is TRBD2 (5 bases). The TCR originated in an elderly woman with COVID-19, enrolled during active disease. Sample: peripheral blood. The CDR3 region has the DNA TGCGCCAGCAACCCCGCCCAAGGGAGAGAGACCCAGTACTTC. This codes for CASNPAQGRETQYF.